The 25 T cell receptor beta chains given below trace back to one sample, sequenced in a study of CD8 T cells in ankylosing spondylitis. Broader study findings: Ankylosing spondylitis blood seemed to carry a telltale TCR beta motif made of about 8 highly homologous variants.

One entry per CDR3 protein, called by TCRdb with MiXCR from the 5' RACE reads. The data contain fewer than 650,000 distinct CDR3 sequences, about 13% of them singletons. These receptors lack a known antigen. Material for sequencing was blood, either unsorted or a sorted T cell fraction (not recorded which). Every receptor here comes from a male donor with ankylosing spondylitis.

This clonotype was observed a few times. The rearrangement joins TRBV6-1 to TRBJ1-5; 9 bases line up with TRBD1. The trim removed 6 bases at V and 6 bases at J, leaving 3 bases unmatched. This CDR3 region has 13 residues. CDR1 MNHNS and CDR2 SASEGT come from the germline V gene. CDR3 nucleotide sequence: TGTGCCAGCAGAATACAGGGGGCTCAGCCCCAGCATTTT. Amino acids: CASRIQGAQPQHF.

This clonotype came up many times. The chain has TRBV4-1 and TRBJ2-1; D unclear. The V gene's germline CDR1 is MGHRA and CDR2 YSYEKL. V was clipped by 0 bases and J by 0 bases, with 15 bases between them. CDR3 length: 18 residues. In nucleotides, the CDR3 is TGCGCCAGCAGCCAAGATATCGCGGCAGCGAACTCCTACAATGAGCAGTTCTTC. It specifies CASSQDIAAANSYNEQFF.

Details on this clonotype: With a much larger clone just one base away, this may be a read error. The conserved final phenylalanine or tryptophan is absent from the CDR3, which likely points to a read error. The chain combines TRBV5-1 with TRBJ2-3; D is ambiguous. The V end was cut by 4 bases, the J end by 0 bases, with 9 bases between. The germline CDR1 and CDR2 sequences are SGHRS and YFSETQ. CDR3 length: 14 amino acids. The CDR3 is CASSDVSSTDTQYS. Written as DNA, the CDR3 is TGCGCCAGCAGCGATGTTAGCAGCACAGATACGCAGTATTCT.

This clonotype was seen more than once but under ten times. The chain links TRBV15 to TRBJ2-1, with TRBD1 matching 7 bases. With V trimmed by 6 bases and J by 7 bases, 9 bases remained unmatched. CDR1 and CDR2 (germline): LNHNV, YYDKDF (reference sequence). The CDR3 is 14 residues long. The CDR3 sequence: CATRKQGNKNEQFF. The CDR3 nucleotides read TGTGCCACCAGAAAACAGGGGAATAAGAATGAGCAGTTCTTC.

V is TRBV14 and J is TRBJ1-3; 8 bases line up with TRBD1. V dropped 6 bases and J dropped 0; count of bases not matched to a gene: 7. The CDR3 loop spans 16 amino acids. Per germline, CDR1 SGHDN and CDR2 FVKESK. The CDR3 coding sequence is TGTGCCAGCAGGCCTGGACAGGGAATCTCTGGAAACACCATATATTTT. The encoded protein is CASRPGQGISGNTIYF.

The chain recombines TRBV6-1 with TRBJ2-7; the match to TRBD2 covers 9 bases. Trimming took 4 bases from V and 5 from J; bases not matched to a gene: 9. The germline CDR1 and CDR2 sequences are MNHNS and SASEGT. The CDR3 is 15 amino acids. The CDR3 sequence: CASSARSGRRDEQYV. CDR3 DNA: TGTGCCAGCAGTGCCAGAAGCGGGAGGAGGGACGAGCAGTACGTC.

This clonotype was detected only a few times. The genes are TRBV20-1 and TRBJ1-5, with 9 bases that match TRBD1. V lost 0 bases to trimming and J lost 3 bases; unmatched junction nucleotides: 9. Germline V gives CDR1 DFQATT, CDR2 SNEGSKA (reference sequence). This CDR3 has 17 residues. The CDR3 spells CSARDLVQGADNQPQHF. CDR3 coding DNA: TGCAGTGCTAGAGATTTGGTACAGGGGGCGGACAATCAGCCCCAGCATTTT.

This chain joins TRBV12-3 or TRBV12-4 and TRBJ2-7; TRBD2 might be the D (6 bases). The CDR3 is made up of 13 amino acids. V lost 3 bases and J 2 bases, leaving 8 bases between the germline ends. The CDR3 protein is CASSFGGTYEQYV. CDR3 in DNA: TGTGCCAGCAGTTTCGGAGGGACCTACGAGCAGTACGTC.

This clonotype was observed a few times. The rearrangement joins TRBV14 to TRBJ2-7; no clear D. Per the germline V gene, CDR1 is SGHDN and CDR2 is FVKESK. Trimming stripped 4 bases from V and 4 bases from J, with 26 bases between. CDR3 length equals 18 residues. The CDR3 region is CASSPRRDRVSVPYEQYV. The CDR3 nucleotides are TGTGCCAGCAGCCCCCGCCGAGATAGGGTTTCGGTTCCTTACGAGCAGTACGTC.

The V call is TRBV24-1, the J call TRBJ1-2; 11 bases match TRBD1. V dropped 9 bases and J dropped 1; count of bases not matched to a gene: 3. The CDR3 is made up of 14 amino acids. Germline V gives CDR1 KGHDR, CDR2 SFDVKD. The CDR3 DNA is TGTGCCACCCATGGGACAGGGGGTAACTATGGCTACACCTTC. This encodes CATHGTGGNYGYTF.

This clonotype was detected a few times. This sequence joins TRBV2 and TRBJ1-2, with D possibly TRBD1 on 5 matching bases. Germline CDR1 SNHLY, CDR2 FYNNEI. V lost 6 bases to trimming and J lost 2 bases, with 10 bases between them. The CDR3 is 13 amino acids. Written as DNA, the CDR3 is TGTGCCAGCAGAGCAGACAGCAACTATGGCTACACCTTC. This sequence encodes CASRADSNYGYTF.

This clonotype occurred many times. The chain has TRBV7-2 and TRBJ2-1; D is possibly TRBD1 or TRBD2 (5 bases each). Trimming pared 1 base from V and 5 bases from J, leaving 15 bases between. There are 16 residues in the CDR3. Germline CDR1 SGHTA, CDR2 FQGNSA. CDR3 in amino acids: CASSLDTGTPNNEQFF. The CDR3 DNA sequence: TGTGCCAGCAGCTTAGATACCGGGACGCCGAACAATGAGCAGTTCTTC.

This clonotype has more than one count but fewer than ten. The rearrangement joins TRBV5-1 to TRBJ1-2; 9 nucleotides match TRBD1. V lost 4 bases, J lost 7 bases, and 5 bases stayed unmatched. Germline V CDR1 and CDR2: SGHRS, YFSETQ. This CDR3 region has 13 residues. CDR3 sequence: CASSDQTGGGYTF. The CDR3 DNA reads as TGCGCCAGCAGCGATCAGACAGGGGGTGGCTACACCTTC. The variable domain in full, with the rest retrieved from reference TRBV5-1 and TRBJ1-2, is KAGVTQTPRYLIKTRGQQVTLSCSPISGHRSVSWYQQTPGQGLQFLFEYFSETQRNKGNFPGRFSGRQFSNSRSEMNVSTLELGDSALYLCASSDQTGGGYTFGSGTRLTVV.

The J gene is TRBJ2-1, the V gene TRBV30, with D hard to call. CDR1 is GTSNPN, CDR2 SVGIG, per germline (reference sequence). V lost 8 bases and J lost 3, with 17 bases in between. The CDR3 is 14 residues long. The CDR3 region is CAGLRSNNYNEQFF. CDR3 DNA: TGTGCCGGCTTACGAAGTAATAACTACAATGAGCAGTTCTTC.

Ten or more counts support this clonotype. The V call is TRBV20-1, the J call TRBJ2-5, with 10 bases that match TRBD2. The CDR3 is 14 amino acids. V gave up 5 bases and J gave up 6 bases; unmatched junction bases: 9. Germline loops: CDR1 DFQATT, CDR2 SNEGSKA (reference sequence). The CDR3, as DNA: TGCAGTGCTGCTCCGGGACTAGCGCGCAAGACCCAGTACTTC. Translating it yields CSAAPGLARKTQYF.

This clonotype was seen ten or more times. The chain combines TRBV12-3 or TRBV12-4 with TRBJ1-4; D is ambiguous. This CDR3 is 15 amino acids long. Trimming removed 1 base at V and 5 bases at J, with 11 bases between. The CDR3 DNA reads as TGTGCCAGCAGTTTAGTCGGCGGGCAAAATGAAAAACTGTTTTTT. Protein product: CASSLVGGQNEKLFF.

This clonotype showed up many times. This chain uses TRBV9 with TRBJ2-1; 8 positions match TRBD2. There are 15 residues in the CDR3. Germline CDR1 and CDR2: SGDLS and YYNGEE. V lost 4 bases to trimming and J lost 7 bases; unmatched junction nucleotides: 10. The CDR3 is CASSPRGAGENEQFF. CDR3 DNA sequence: TGTGCCAGCAGCCCCCGAGGAGCGGGAGAGAATGAGCAGTTCTTC.

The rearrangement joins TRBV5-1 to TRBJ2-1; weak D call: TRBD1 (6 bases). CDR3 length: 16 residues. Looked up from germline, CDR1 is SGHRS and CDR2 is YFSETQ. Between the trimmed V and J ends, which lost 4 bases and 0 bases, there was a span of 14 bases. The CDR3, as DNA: TGCGCCAGCAGCGACCCGGGACAAACCTCCTACAATGAGCAGTTCTTC. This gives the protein CASSDPGQTSYNEQFF.

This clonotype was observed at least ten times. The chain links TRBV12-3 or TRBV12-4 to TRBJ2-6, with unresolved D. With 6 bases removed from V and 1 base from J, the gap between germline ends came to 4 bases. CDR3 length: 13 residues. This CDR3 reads CASRPSGANVLTF. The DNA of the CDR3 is TGTGCCAGCAGACCTTCTGGGGCCAACGTCCTGACTTTC.

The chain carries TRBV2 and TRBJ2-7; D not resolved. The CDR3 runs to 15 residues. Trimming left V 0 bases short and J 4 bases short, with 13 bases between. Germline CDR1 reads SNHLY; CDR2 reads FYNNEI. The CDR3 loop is CASSEALRSKYEQYF. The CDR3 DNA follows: TGTGCCAGCAGTGAAGCGCTTCGTAGCAAGTACGAGCAGTACTTC.

The CDR3 bases are TGTGCCAGCGGGATGAACACTGAAGCTTTCTTT. Its translation: CASGMNTEAFF. This rearrangement joins TRBV7-9 to TRBJ1-1; D remains ambiguous. CDR3 length equals 11 residues. The germline gives CDR1 SEHNR, CDR2 FQNEAQ (reference sequence). Trimming cost V 8 bases and J 0 bases, with 4 bases left between them.

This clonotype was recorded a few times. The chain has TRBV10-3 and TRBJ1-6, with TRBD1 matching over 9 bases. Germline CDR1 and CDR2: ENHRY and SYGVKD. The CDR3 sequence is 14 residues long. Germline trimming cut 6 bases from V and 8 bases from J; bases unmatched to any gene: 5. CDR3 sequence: CAIRGQGAHSPLHF. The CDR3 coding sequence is TGTGCCATCAGGGGACAGGGTGCTCATTCACCCCTCCACTTT.

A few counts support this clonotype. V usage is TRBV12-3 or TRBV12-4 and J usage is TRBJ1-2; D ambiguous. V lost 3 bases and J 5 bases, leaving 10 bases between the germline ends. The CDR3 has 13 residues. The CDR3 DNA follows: TGTGCCAGCAGTTTTAACGCCGGATATGGCTACACCTTC. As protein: CASSFNAGYGYTF.

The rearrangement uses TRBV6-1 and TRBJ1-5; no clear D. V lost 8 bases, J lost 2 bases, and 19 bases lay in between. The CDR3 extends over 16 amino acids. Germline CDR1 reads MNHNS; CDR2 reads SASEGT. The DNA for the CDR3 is TGTGCCAGCGTCCTCAGCTACCTTTCGGGCAATCAGCCCCAGCATTTT. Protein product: CASVLSYLSGNQPQHF.

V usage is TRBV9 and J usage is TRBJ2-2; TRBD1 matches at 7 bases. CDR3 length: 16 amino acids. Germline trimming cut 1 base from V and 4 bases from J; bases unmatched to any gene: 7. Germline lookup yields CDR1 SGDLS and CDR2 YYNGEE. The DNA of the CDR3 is TGTGCCAGCAGCGTACGAGTGACAGGGAGCACCGGGGAGCTGTTTTTT. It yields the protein CASSVRVTGSTGELFF. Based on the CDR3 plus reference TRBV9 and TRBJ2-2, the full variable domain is DSGVTQTPKHLITATGQRVTLRCSPRSGDLSVYWYQQSLDQGLQFLIQYYNGEERAKGNILERFSAQQFPDLHSELNLSSLELGDSALYFCASSVRVTGSTGELFFGEGSRLTVL.